This TCR beta chain derives from a study of control samples from healthy donors and cancer patients. The ends were cut back, 0 bases at V and 0 bases at J, with 11 bases in the middle. This CDR3 has 16 residues. Germline V gene data show CDR1 as SGDLS and CDR2 as YYNGEE. Assay used: immunoSEQ multiplex PCR; TCRdb lists only in-frame clones, some missing. The sample has 75,000 to 100,000 clones; 70% to 90% are singletons. This rearrangement joins TRBV9 to TRBJ2-3; D is uncertain. The sequence came from a woman aged 50 to 65 in good health. Input material: blood. The CDR3 sequence: CASSVEIQGSTDTQYF. The CDR3 nucleotides read TGTGCCAGCAGCGTAGAAATTCAAGGGAGCACAGATACGCAGTATTTT.